Listed below are T cell receptor beta chains from one sample, sequenced in a study of CD8 T cells in Susac syndrome. TCRdb used MiXCR to reprocess the immunoSEQ multiplex PCR reads, holding one entry per CDR3 protein. The sample shows approximately 190,000 distinct CDR3 sequences, just under 95% of them seen only once. The sample comprised CD8+ T cells from PBMCs. The receptors shown here come from a human donor with Susac syndrome. Each CDR3 is given with its conserved first and last residue. The order of the fields is D gene, J gene, V gene, CDR3 DNA, CDR3 protein. The D gene is left open where the match is weak.

>.|TRBJ1-1|TRBV30
TGTGCCTGGAGTGGAGTAGCAATGAACACTGAAGCTTTCTTT
CAWSGVAMNTEAFF
>TRBD2|TRBJ2-3|TRBV2
TGTGCCAGCAGTGTAACTAGCGGAGACACAGATACGCAGTATTTT
CASSVTSGDTDTQYF
>TRBD2|TRBJ2-4|TRBV7-9
TGTGCCAGCAGCTCCCCGTTGCAGCGGGAACAGTACTTC
CASSSPLQREQYF
>.|TRBJ2-7|TRBV6-5
TGTGCCAGCAGACAGGACATTTCCTACGAGCAGTACTTC
CASRQDISYEQYF
>.|TRBJ2-6|TRBV12-3/TRBV12-4
TGTGCCAGTTCGAACCTCGTAAGGGCCAACGTCCTGACTTTC
CASSNLVRANVLTF
>TRBD1|TRBJ2-1|TRBV19
TGTGCCAGTAGTATCGGGACAGTTCCTCCGGACCAGTTCTTC
CASSIGTVPPDQFF
>.|TRBJ2-5|TRBV13
TGTGCCAGCAGTCCAGACCCGGGCCAAGAGACCCAGTACTTC
CASSPDPGQETQYF
>TRBD1|TRBJ2-1|TRBV20-1
TGCAGCGGAGAGGGGGCCTCCTACAATGAGCAGTTCTTC
CSGEGASYNEQFF
>.|TRBJ2-7|TRBV2
TGTGCCAGCAGTGAAGCAGCTACCTACGAGCAGTACTTC
CASSEAATYEQYF
>TRBD2|TRBJ2-1|TRBV5-1
TGCGCCAACAAACCGGGACTAGCGGGCAGTGGGACCTACAATGAGCAGTTCTTC
CANKPGLAGSGTYNEQFF
>TRBD1|TRBJ1-3|TRBV28
TGTGCCAGCAGCGAGGGGGCGAATTCTGGAAACACCATATATTTT
CASSEGANSGNTIYF
>TRBD2|TRBJ2-5|TRBV7-9
TGTGCCAGCAGCTTAGCGGAGCGGGGGGATCAAGAGACCCAGTACTTC
CASSLAERGDQETQYF
>.|TRBJ2-7|TRBV7-9
TGTGCCAGCAGCGCTACACAGGGTGCCTACGAGCAGTACTTC
CASSATQGAYEQYF
>.|TRBJ1-1|TRBV20-1
TGCAGTGCTAGTAGGCAGTATGAAGCTTTCTTT
CSASRQYEAFF
>TRBD1|TRBJ1-1|TRBV20-1
TGCAGTGCGGGTCGGACCGGGACAGGGGCTACTGAAGCTTTCTTT
CSAGRTGTGATEAFF